This T cell receptor (beta chain) emerged from a study of beta chain features in type 1 diabetes. Study context: Examined across all samples were roughly 110,000,000 sorted cells.

The CDR3 extends over 15 amino acids. Germline CDR1 and CDR2: SGHAT and FQNNGV. J gave up 6 bases and V 2 bases, and 9 bases lay outside the gene matches. There was one heparinised blood draw per donor, averaging around 120 mL. Note on this clone: Its antigen is still unknown.

Expressed TCRB transcripts were sequenced because the isolated RNA had all been reverse transcribed beforehand. Some clones are missing from TCRdb's copy, which holds only in-frame ones; the method was immunoSEQ multiplex PCR. The profile shows around 150,000 clones, roughly 9% of them singletons. The study's findings and limits: For patients, the naive, central memory and Treg TCRB repertoires appeared more alike than for healthy donors. Type 1 diabetes patients had TCRB CDR3s that were shorter (moderately but significantly so) in all four CD4+ subsets.

The chain couples TRBV11-2 to TRBJ1-1; 7 nucleotides line up with TRBD1. This receptor was obtained from a woman between 25 and 40 years old with type 1 diabetes. Sequencing was performed on central memory CD4+ T cells from blood. CDR3 sequence: CASSLYGLGGSEAFF. The CDR3 DNA follows: TGTGCCAGCAGCTTATATGGGTTAGGGGGCTCTGAAGCTTTCTTT.